These 24 T cell receptor beta chains were sequenced from one sample in a study of blood T cells in healthy people across ages (dated by TCRdb to the mid-2010s). Libraries came from 5' RACE. TCRdb shows the sequencer as Illumina HiSeq 2500. The second PCR ran for about 7 to 11 cycles and used a J-beta primer mix along with a sample-barcoded 5' primer. TCRdb itself trimmed the public reads at Q25 with fastp, ran MiXCR and retained productive beta chains. Each entry merges the rows of one CDR3 protein and shows their most common DNA and genes. This sample has hundreds of thousands of distinct CDR3 sequences in its table, and over 40% of those were observed once. The ten largest clones take up roughly 12% of the sample. The sequencing input was blood. All receptors derive from a woman of 80 years or more in good health.

The chain links TRBV5-1 to TRBJ2-1; possibly TRBD1 for D (6 bases). Germline V gene sequence: CDR1 SGHRS, CDR2 YFSETQ. This CDR3 is built from 14 residues. V lost 0 bases to trimming and J lost 8 bases, with 12 bases between them. CDR3 sequence (DNA): TGCGCCAGCAGCTTGGGACGGGACATCTATGAGCAGTTCTTC. Its translation: CASSLGRDIYEQFF.

The J gene is TRBJ1-5, the V gene TRBV28; D gene uncertain. The CDR3 sequence is 11 residues long. CDR1 MDHEN and CDR2 SYDVKM come from the germline V gene. V lost 4 bases, J lost 8 bases, and 6 bases lay in between. In DNA, the CDR3 is TGTGCCAGCAGTTCCCCTAAGCCCCAGCATTTT. This encodes CASSSPKPQHF.

Only a few counts were recorded for this clonotype. This sequence joins TRBV4-1 and TRBJ2-7, with D tentatively TRBD2 (5 bases). This CDR3 is built from 15 residues. Trimming took off 0 bases at V and 3 bases at J, with 12 bases between the two ends. Germline V gene lookup returns CDR1 MGHRA and CDR2 YSYEKL. The CDR3 sequence: CASSQDRGVSYEQYF. The CDR3, as DNA: TGCGCCAGCAGCCAAGATCGGGGTGTTAGCTACGAGCAGTACTTC.

The V and J genes are TRBV25-1 and TRBJ1-1; a weak D match, TRBD1 (5 bases). Between the trimmed V and J ends, which lost 6 bases and 0 bases, there was a span of 8 bases. The CDR3 runs 13 residues. Germline CDR1 is MGHDK and CDR2 is SYGVNS. The CDR3 DNA follows: TGTGCCAGCAGGGACACCGTGAACACTGAAGCTTTCTTT. Its protein is CASRDTVNTEAFF.

The V call is TRBV5-1, the J call TRBJ2-1, with D tentatively TRBD2 (7 bases). The CDR3 totals 17 residues. The germline V and J ends were trimmed by 4 bases and 5 bases, with 22 bases remaining between them. CDR1 is SGHRS and CDR2 is YFSETQ in the germline V gene. The CDR3 bases are TGCGCCAGCAGCGAAAATATGGGGGGGCGAGCAAACAATGAGCAGTTCTTC. It codes for CASSENMGGRANNEQFF.

A few counts support this clonotype. V usage is TRBV6-6 and J usage is TRBJ1-2; 9 nucleotides agree with TRBD1. This CDR3 spans 15 amino acids. CDR1 and CDR2 (germline): MNHNY, SVGAGI (reference sequence). The ends lost 4 bases at V and 4 bases at J; junction bases unmatched: 7. The CDR3 loop is CASSSGGQGLYGYTF. The CDR3 DNA reads TGTGCCAGCAGTTCCGGGGGACAGGGACTCTATGGCTACACCTTC.

The chain has TRBV4-1 and TRBJ2-7; D is unresolved. V was cut by 0 bases and J by 3 bases, with 6 bases left in between. The CDR3 has 13 residues. Germline V lookup: CDR1 MGHRA, CDR2 YSYEKL. CDR3 coding DNA: TGCGCCAGCAGCCAAGAAAACGGCTACGAGCAGTACTTC. Translated: CASSQENGYEQYF.

The rearrangement uses TRBV7-2 and TRBJ1-2, with 7 bases identical to TRBD1. After removal of 4 bases from V and 5 bases from J, the junction contained 13 bases not matched to a gene. Germline V gene lookup returns CDR1 SGHTA and CDR2 FQGNSA. The CDR3 runs to 16 residues. CDR3 sequence (DNA): TGTGCCAGCAGCTCACGCCGGGACAGACCGCTATATGGCTACACCTTC. Translating it yields CASSSRRDRPLYGYTF.

Concerning this clonotype itself: One base away lies a much larger clone, so this may be a sequencing read error. CDR3 coding DNA: TGCAGTTCTACAGGAAGGGACAGGGGAGGAGGCACAGATACGCAGTATTTT. Translating gives CSSTGRDRGGGTDTQYF. The chain employs TRBV20-1 and TRBJ2-3, with 10 bases lining up with TRBD1. The V segment lost 8 bases and the J segment 1 base; nucleotides outside the gene matches: 15. Germline V gives CDR1 DFQATT, CDR2 SNEGSKA (reference sequence). The CDR3 is 17 amino acids.

V is TRBV9 and J is TRBJ2-2; D might be TRBD2 (5 bases). With 1 base removed from V and 4 bases from J, the gap between germline ends came to 8 bases. In germline, CDR1 is SGDLS, CDR2 YYNGEE. The CDR3 sequence is 14 residues long. The DNA of the CDR3 is TGTGCCAGCAGCGTACGTGCGGGCACCGGGGAGCTGTTTTTT. Its translation: CASSVRAGTGELFF.

On this clonotype: A much more abundant neighbour one base away suggests this may be a read error. The chain uses TRBV7-9 and TRBJ2-1; D is possibly TRBD1 (5 bases). This CDR3 has 15 amino acids. Germline CDR1 SEHNR, CDR2 FQNEAQ (reference sequence). Trimming stripped 8 bases from V and 5 bases from J, with 19 bases between. Here the CDR3 DNA reads TGTGCCAGCGGCGCGATAGGAAGGACAAACAATGAGCAGTTCTTC. Translated: CASGAIGRTNNEQFF.

In the case of this clonotype: This may be a read error, as it is one base from a much larger clone. This chain links TRBV20-1 with TRBJ2-1; 11 nucleotides match TRBD2. This CDR3 contains 16 residues. V trimming: 8 bases; J trimming: 9 bases; junction bases outside the gene matches: 18. CDR1 is DFQATT, CDR2 SNEGSKA, per germline (reference sequence). The CDR3 DNA reads as TGCAGTACAACTAAAGGGACTAGCGGATTAAGGGGTGAGCAGTTCTTC. Protein product: CSTTKGTSGLRGEQFF.

This chain joins TRBV12-3 or TRBV12-4 and TRBJ1-5, with D perhaps TRBD1 (6 bases). The CDR3 has 15 residues. Trimming removed 6 bases from V and 0 bases from J, with 12 bases in between. CDR3 sequence: CASRATGYSNQPQHF. The CDR3 coding sequence is TGTGCCAGCAGGGCGACAGGATATAGCAATCAGCCCCAGCATTTT.

J is TRBJ2-2 and V is TRBV5-1; 10 bases align to TRBD2. The CDR3 contains 15 residues. Germline lookup yields CDR1 SGHRS and CDR2 YFSETQ. Trimming removed 4 bases from V and 6 bases from J; junction bases left unmatched: 6. The CDR3 is CASSPGLAIAGELFF. In DNA, the CDR3 is TGCGCCAGCAGCCCGGGACTAGCGATCGCCGGGGAGCTGTTTTTT.

The chain's CDR3 is CASSKVEILAKNIQYF. Written as DNA, the CDR3 is TGTGCCAGCAGCAAAGTGGAGATCTTAGCCAAAAACATTCAGTACTTC. V is TRBV2 and J is TRBJ2-4; D is unclear. The germline gives CDR1 SNHLY, CDR2 FYNNEI. The CDR3 has 16 residues. Trimming took off 6 bases at V and 0 bases at J, with 15 bases between the two ends.

This rearrangement joins TRBV5-1 to TRBJ2-1; the match to TRBD1 covers 7 bases. Germline V gives CDR1 SGHRS, CDR2 YFSETQ. V shed 4 bases, J shed 5 bases, and the junction held 3 bases outside the gene matches. The CDR3 has 13 residues. Here the CDR3 DNA reads TGCGCCAGCAGCCTACAGGGGCACAATGAGCAGTTCTTC. It yields the protein CASSLQGHNEQFF. Looking up the rest from reference TRBV5-1 and TRBJ2-1 gives the full variable domain: KAGVTQTPRYLIKTRGQQVTLSCSPISGHRSVSWYQQTPGQGLQFLFEYFSETQRNKGNFPGRFSGRQFSNSRSEMNVSTLELGDSALYLCASSLQGHNEQFFGPGTRLTVL.

This clonotype showed up many times. This chain joins TRBV20-1 and TRBJ2-7; possible D gene TRBD1, 6 bases. The length of the CDR3 is 15 residues. In germline, CDR1 is DFQATT, CDR2 SNEGSKA (reference sequence). Trimming took off 0 bases at V and 6 bases at J, with 18 bases between the two ends. The CDR3 region has the DNA TGCAGTGCTAGAGATTCCTTCCAGGGGTTTGTCGAGCAGTACTTC. Its translation: CSARDSFQGFVEQYF.

This clonotype came up a few times. The rearrangement joins TRBV7-9 to TRBJ2-1; 7 bases map to TRBD2. V lost 4 bases to trimming and J lost 7 bases; unmatched junction nucleotides: 7. There are 14 residues in the CDR3. Looked up from germline, CDR1 is SEHNR and CDR2 is FQNEAQ (reference sequence). The CDR3: CASSSFRGGNEQFF. The CDR3 DNA reads as TGTGCCAGCAGCTCATTTAGGGGAGGGAATGAGCAGTTCTTC.

The gene calls are TRBV6-6 and TRBJ1-6; D unresolved. The CDR3 runs 15 residues. Germline V gene lookup returns CDR1 MNHNY and CDR2 SVGAGI (reference sequence). V was trimmed by 0 bases and J by 7 bases, leaving 10 bases between them. The CDR3 region has the DNA TGTGCCAGCAGTTACTCTGGCACCGGGAATTCACCCCTCCACTTT. Translating it yields CASSYSGTGNSPLHF.

This clonotype was counted ten times or more. The CDR3 DNA follows: TGTGCCAGCAGCGTAGGGAACAGCCCCTATGGCTACACCTTC. Protein sequence: CASSVGNSPYGYTF. The chain employs TRBV9 and TRBJ1-2; D ambiguous. Germline CDR1 reads SGDLS; CDR2 reads YYNGEE. The germline V and J ends were trimmed by 0 bases and 4 bases, with 10 bases remaining between them. This CDR3 contains 14 residues.

This chain connects TRBV29-1 to TRBJ2-3; no definite D call. Germline-derived CDR1 and CDR2 are SQVTM and ANQGSEA. Trimming removed 6 bases from V and 5 bases from J, with 6 bases in between. This CDR3 is built from 10 residues. Here the CDR3 reads CSVDIDTQYF. CDR3 coding DNA: TGCAGCGTCGATATAGATACGCAGTATTTT.

Notes on this clonotype: A read error may be the cause here, since a much bigger clone is one base away. V and J are TRBV3-1 and TRBJ2-1; no clear D. The CDR3 is made up of 16 amino acids. Germline CDR1 reads LGHDT; CDR2 reads YNNKEL (reference sequence). CDR3 sequence reads: CANSQVTVISYNEQFF. The CDR3 bases are TGTGCCAACAGCCAAGTAACAGTTATCTCCTACAATGAGCAGTTCTTC.

This clonotype was seen only a few times. The chain couples TRBV2 to TRBJ2-1; the match to TRBD1 covers 9 bases. The J call may be mistaken, given a closer DNA end match to TRBJ2-7. This CDR3 spans 14 amino acids. Germline V CDR1 and CDR2: SNHLY, FYNNEI. In DNA, the CDR3 is TGTGCCAGCAGGGACAGGGGCTCCTACAATGAGCAGTACTTC. Its protein is CASRDRGSYNEQYF.

Many counts were recorded for this clonotype. The CDR3 DNA reads TGTGCCAGCAGTTTAGCGGGACAGGGGGGCTATGGCTACACCTTC. Amino acids: CASSLAGQGGYGYTF. V is TRBV12-3 or TRBV12-4 and J is TRBJ1-2; 11 bases are shared with TRBD1. J was trimmed by 4 bases and V by 0 bases; bases with no gene match: 1. The CDR3 runs 15 residues.